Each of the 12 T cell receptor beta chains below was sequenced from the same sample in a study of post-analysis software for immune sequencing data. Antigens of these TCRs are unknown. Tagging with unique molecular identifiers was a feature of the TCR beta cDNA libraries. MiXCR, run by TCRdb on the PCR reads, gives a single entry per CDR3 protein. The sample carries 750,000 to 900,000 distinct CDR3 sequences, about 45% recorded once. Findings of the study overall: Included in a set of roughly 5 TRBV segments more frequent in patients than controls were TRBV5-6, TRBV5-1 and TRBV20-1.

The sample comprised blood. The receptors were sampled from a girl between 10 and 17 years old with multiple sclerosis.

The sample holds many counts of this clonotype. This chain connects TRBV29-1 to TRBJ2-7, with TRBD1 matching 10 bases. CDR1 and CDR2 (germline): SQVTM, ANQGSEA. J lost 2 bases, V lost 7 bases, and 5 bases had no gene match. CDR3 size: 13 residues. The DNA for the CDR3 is TGCAGCGCTGACAGGGGGCCTCCCTACGAGCAGTACTTC. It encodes CSADRGPPYEQYF.

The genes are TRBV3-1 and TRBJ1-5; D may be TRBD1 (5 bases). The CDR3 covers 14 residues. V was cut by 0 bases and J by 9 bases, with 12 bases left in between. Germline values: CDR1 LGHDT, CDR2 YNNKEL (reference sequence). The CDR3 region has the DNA TGTGCCAGCAGCCAAGAGGCAGGGTTAAGGCCCCAGCATTTT. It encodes CASSQEAGLRPQHF. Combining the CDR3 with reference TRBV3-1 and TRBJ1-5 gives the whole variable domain DTAVSQTPKYLVTQMGNDKSIKCEQNLGHDTMYWYKQDSKKFLKIMFSYNNKELIINETVPNRFSPKSPDKAHLNLHINSLELGDSAVYFCASSQEAGLRPQHFGDGTRLSIL.

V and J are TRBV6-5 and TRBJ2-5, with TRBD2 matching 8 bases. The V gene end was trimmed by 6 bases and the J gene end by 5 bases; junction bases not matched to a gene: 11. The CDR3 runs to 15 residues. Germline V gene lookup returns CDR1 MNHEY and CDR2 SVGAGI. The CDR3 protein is CASRLAETYGETQYF. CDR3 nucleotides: TGTGCCAGCAGACTAGCGGAGACCTACGGGGAGACCCAGTACTTC.

DNA of the CDR3: TGCAGTGCCTGGATACAGGGGAACACCGGGGAGCTGTTTTTT. It yields the protein CSAWIQGNTGELFF. The chain links TRBV20-1 to TRBJ2-2; TRBD1 is a possible D gene (6 bases). Between the trimmed V and J ends, which lost 6 bases and 1 base, there was a span of 12 bases. The CDR3 consists of 14 residues. Germline V CDR1 and CDR2: DFQATT, SNEGSKA (reference sequence).

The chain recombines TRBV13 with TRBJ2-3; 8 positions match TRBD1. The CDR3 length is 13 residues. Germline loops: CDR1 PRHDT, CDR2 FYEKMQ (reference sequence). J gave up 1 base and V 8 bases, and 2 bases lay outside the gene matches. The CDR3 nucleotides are TGTGCCAGCGTGGGACAGGGCACAGATACGCAGTATTTT. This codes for CASVGQGTDTQYF.

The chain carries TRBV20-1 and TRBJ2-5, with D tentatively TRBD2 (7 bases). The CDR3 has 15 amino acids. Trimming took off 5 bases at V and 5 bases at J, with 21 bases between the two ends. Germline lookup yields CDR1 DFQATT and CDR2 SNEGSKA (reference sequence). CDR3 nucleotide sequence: TGCAGTGCTGAGCCAGATACAGGGAGGGGGGAGACCCAGTACTTC. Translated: CSAEPDTGRGETQYF.

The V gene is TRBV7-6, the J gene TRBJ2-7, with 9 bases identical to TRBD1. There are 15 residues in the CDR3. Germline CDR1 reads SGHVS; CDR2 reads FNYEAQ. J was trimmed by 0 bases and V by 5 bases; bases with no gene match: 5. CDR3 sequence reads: CASSGGTGLSYEQYF. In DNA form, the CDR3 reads TGTGCCAGCAGCGGGGGGACAGGGCTCTCCTACGAGCAGTACTTC.

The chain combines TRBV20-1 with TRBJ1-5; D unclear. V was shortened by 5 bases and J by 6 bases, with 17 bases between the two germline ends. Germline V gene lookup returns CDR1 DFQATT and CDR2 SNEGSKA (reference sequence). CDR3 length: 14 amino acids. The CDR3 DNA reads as TGCAGTGCTGCCTCAGCGGATCCTGGTCAGCCCCAGCATTTT. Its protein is CSAASADPGQPQHF.

CDR3 bases: TGTGCCGCTAGCGGGAGGGCCCCCGGGGAGCTGTTTTTT. This translates into CAASGRAPGELFF. V is TRBV24-1 and J is TRBJ2-2, with 12 bases identical to TRBD2. V lost 12 bases to trimming and J lost 6 bases; unmatched junction nucleotides: 4. Germline V CDR1 and CDR2: KGHDR, SFDVKD. The CDR3 is 13 amino acids.

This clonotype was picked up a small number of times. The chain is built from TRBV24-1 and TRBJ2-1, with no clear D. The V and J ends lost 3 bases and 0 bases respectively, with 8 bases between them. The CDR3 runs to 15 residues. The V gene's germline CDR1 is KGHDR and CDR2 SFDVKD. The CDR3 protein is CATSDPSGSYNEQFF. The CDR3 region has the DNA TGTGCCACCAGTGATCCCTCGGGCTCCTACAATGAGCAGTTCTTC.

The CDR3 coding sequence is TGTGCCAGCAGCCGATGGAAGAGTGACTATGGCTACACCTTC. This sequence encodes CASSRWKSDYGYTF. The chain uses TRBV5-5 and TRBJ1-2; D unresolved. Germline CDR1 is SGHKS and CDR2 is YYEKEE (reference sequence). The CDR3 sequence is 14 residues long. The ends were cut back, 4 bases at V and 3 bases at J, with 13 bases in the middle.

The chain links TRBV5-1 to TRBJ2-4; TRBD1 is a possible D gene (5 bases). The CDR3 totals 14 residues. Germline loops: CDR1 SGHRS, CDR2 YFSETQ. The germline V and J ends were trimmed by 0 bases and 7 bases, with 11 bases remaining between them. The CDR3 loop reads CASSLATGENIQYF. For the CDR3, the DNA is TGCGCCAGCAGCTTGGCCACAGGAGAGAACATTCAGTACTTC.